The 14 T cell receptor beta chains in this list originate from one sample, sequenced in a study of blood T cell repertoires in COVID-19. Libraries were prepared by immunoSEQ multiplex PCR; TCRdb keeps only in-frame clonotypes and omits some of them. Here the sample spans about 220,000 clones, approximately 82% being singletons. Sequenced material: peripheral blood. The receptors shown here come from a woman aged 80 or over with acute or convalescent COVID-19.

About this clone itself: Other DNA sequences from this sample encode an identical CDR3 as well. V gene TRBV3-1 (or the pseudogene TRBV3-2) combines with J gene TRBJ1-1, with a possible D match to TRBD1 (5 bases). The CDR3 spans 13 residues. CDR1 and CDR2 from the germline V gene are LGHDT and YNNKEL (reference sequence). V lost 2 bases and J lost 5, with 9 bases in between. The CDR3 loop is CASSQRGGTEAFF. The CDR3 bases are TGTGCCAGCAGCCAAAGGGGTGGAACTGAAGCTTTCTTT.

The genes are TRBV5-4 and TRBJ2-7; 9 bases are a match to TRBD2. V shed 2 bases, J shed 2 bases, and the junction held 5 bases outside the gene matches. Germline lookup yields CDR1 SGHNT and CDR2 YYREEE (reference sequence). The CDR3 is 15 residues long. The CDR3 bases are TGTGCCAGCAGCTTTGGCGGGGGGGATGCCTACGAGCAGTACTTC. Its protein is CASSFGGGDAYEQYF.

This clone was seen many times. The chain has TRBV3-1 (or the pseudogene TRBV3-2) and TRBJ1-2; D might be TRBD1 (6 bases). The CDR3 has 13 amino acids. Trimming removed 3 bases at V and 8 bases at J, with 13 bases between. Per the germline V gene, CDR1 is LGHDT and CDR2 is YNNKEL (reference sequence). In DNA, the CDR3 is TGTGCCAGCAGCCAGCACAGGGATGGCGGCTACACCTTC. Translation: CASSQHRDGGYTF.

This sequence joins TRBV9 and TRBJ2-3; TRBD2 matches 12 bases. This CDR3 has 16 residues. With V trimmed by 0 bases and J by 5 bases, 4 bases remained unmatched. Germline CDR1 and CDR2: SGDLS and YYNGEE. CDR3: CASSVGTSGAVDTQYF. The CDR3 bases are TGTGCCAGCAGCGTAGGGACTAGCGGGGCGGTAGATACGCAGTATTTT.

V gene TRBV21-1 combines with J gene TRBJ1-2. TRBV21-1 is an annotated pseudogene. The CDR3 runs to 16 residues. The CDR3: CASSKDENGWAGGYTF. The CDR3, as DNA: TGTGCCAGCAGCAAAGATGAGAACGGGTGGGCGGGCGGCTACACCTTC.

Turning to this clone: The same CDR3 is also encoded by other DNA sequences in this sample. The V gene is TRBV3-1 (or the pseudogene TRBV3-2), the J gene TRBJ1-2; 8 bases agree with TRBD1. With V trimmed by 1 base and J by 5 bases, 6 bases remained unmatched. Per germline, CDR1 LGHDT and CDR2 YNNKEL (reference sequence). The CDR3 consists of 15 residues. CDR3 DNA sequence: TGTGCCAGCAGCCAAGCTGGGACAGGAGTTTATGGCTACACCTTC. Protein product: CASSQAGTGVYGYTF.

A word on this clone: In the same sample, other DNA sequences code for this CDR3. This chain uses TRBV7-9 with TRBJ1-3; D uncertain. Germline-derived CDR1 and CDR2 are SEHNR and FQNEAQ (reference sequence). V dropped 5 bases and J dropped 0 bases, with 8 bases sitting between them. This CDR3 region has 14 residues. The CDR3 here is CASSPRGSGNTIYF. The DNA of the CDR3 is TGTGCCAGCAGCCCCCGGGGCTCTGGAAACACCATATATTTT.

This rearrangement joins TRBV18 to TRBJ2-1, with 9 bases lining up with TRBD2. The CDR3 has 17 residues. Looked up from germline, CDR1 is KGHSH and CDR2 is LQKENI. V lost 3 bases to trimming and J lost 8 bases; unmatched junction nucleotides: 14. Written as DNA, the CDR3 is TGTGCCAGCTCACCCTCGGCTAGCGGGACTTCACGGGATGAGCAGTTCTTC. This gives the protein CASSPSASGTSRDEQFF. Complete variable domain (other parts from reference TRBV18 and TRBJ2-1): NAGVMQNPRHLVRRRGQEARLRCSPMKGHSHVYWYRQLPEEGLKFMVYLQKENIIDESGMPKERFSAEFPKEGPSILRIQQVVRGDSAAYFCASSPSASGTSRDEQFFGPGTRLTVL.

This clone was recorded once. The chain couples TRBV7-3 to TRBJ2-2; 12 bases match TRBD2. Germline V gives CDR1 SGHTA, CDR2 FQGTGA. J gave up 6 bases and V 5 bases, and 7 bases lay outside the gene matches. This CDR3 contains 16 residues. CDR3 in DNA: TGTGCCAGCAGCCAGCTAGCGGGGGGGCCCTCCGGGGAGCTGTTTTTT. Translating it yields CASSQLAGGPSGELFF.

In its sample, this clone was seen a few times. The rearrangement links TRBV2 to TRBJ1-6; maybe TRBD1 (5 bases). The germline gives CDR1 SNHLY, CDR2 FYNNEI. The CDR3 sequence is 14 residues long. Trimming pared 3 bases from V and 5 bases from J, leaving 8 bases between. The CDR3 loop reads CASSDAGNNSPLHF. DNA for the CDR3: TGTGCCAGCAGTGACGCAGGGAATAATTCACCCCTCCACTTT.

The CDR3 here is CSVVVVSMNTEAFF. CDR3 nucleotides: TGCAGCGTTGTGGTAGTGAGCATGAACACTGAAGCTTTCTTT. The gene calls are TRBV29-1 and TRBJ1-1, with D unresolved. The V end lost 4 bases, the J end lost 0 bases, and 12 bases lay between the germline ends. The length of the CDR3 is 14 residues. Germline values: CDR1 SQVTM, CDR2 ANQGSEA.

This clone was seen at least ten times. The chain combines TRBV12-3 or TRBV12-4 with TRBJ2-7; D perhaps matches TRBD2 (6 bases). Between the trimmed V and J ends, which lost 7 bases and 2 bases, there was a span of 9 bases. CDR3 length: 12 amino acids. CDR3: CASTAGTYEQYF. The CDR3 DNA reads TGTGCCAGCACCGCGGGGACCTACGAGCAGTACTTC.

The chain has TRBV5-5 and TRBJ2-5; 8 nucleotides align to TRBD2. The germline CDR1 and CDR2 sequences are SGHKS and YYEKEE (reference sequence). The CDR3 has 19 residues. The V segment lost 3 bases and the J segment 2 bases; nucleotides outside the gene matches: 18. CDR3 in amino acids: CASSWSMRGSGAKQETQYF. For the CDR3, the DNA is TGTGCCAGCAGCTGGTCGATGAGAGGTAGCGGGGCAAAACAAGAGACCCAGTACTTC.

This clone has just one count. The chain links TRBV27 to TRBJ2-7; 7 bases match TRBD1. This CDR3 contains 16 residues. In germline, CDR1 is MNHEY, CDR2 SMNVEV (reference sequence). Trimming cost V 5 bases and J 1 base; bases outside gene matches: 11. CDR3 bases: TGTGCCAGCAGTCCGACGGGACAGACCCTTTCCTACGAGCAGTACTTC. Encoded protein: CASSPTGQTLSYEQYF.